This T cell receptor (beta chain) was identified in a study of blood T cell repertoires in COVID-19. Background on the study: There were acute and convalescent COVID-19 samples, and they came from the United States, Italy and Spain. Sources were T cells, B-cell-depleted T cells, or PBMCs; the material itself was cDNA or gDNA.

Authors' processing steps: Reference gene primer amplification in the assay estimated nucleated cell counts. This table comes from immunoSEQ multiplex PCR, and its TCRdb copy is limited to in-frame clones, with some not included. The DNA gave D and trimming, while V, J and clone size come from that table. The sample contains about 250,000 clones, about four fifths of which appear only once. The table lists this clone with a count of one. With V trimmed by 6 bases and J by 3 bases, 4 bases remained unmatched. There are 14 residues in the CDR3. CDR1 and CDR2 (germline): ENHRY, SYGVKD. The sample comprised peripheral blood. The V and J genes are TRBV10-3 and TRBJ2-3; 9 nucleotides agree with TRBD2. The origin of this receptor is a man aged 45 to 65 with acute or convalescent COVID-19. The CDR3 DNA is TGTGCCATCAGCACGGGACTAGCAACAGATACGCAGTATTTT. It encodes CAISTGLATDTQYF.